One and the same sample provided the 4 T cell receptor beta chains below, sequenced in a study of T cell responses to AZD1222 COVID-19 vaccine. Sequencing was performed with immunoSEQ multiplex PCR; in TCRdb, only in-frame clones are kept and a portion is missing. The repertoire holds about 79,000 clones, with around 92% as singletons. The starting material was peripheral blood, obtained on day 0 of MenACWY control vaccination. These receptors all come from an adult in good health.

This chain links TRBV24-1 with TRBJ2-3, with a weak D call TRBD1 (7 bases). Trimming stripped 11 bases from V and 3 bases from J, with 11 bases between. The CDR3 has 12 residues. The germline CDR1 and CDR2 sequences are KGHDR and SFDVKD. The CDR3 here is CAIQGRTDTQYF. CDR3 nucleotide sequence: TGTGCCATACAGGGGAGGACAGATACGCAGTATTTT.

This clone was seen a single time. V and J are TRBV28 and TRBJ2-2, with TRBD1 matching over 10 bases. This CDR3 has 15 residues. J was trimmed by 0 bases and V by 6 bases; bases with no gene match: 1. Germline-derived CDR1 and CDR2 are MDHEN and SYDVKM. The CDR3 bases are TGTGCCAGCAGGGGACAGGGGACGAACACCGGGGAGCTGTTTTTT. Translation gives CASRGQGTNTGELFF.

This chain connects TRBV2 to TRBJ1-2; TRBD1 aligns across 8 bases. Germline V gene sequence: CDR1 SNHLY, CDR2 FYNNEI. The V gene end was trimmed by 2 bases and the J gene end by 6 bases; junction bases not matched to a gene: 11. The CDR3 has 16 amino acids. The DNA of the CDR3 is TGTGCCAGCAGTGAATCCGGAGGTGACAGGGGAGATGGCTACACCTTC. Its translation is CASSESGGDRGDGYTF.

J is TRBJ2-7 and V is TRBV27; TRBD1 matches 12 bases. This CDR3 is 15 amino acids long. Germline-derived CDR1 and CDR2 are MNHEY and SMNVEV (reference sequence). Germline trimming cut 7 bases from V and 5 bases from J; bases unmatched to any gene: 9. The CDR3 reads CASNPGQGAQNEQYF. For the CDR3, the DNA is TGTGCCAGCAACCCGGGACAGGGGGCGCAGAACGAGCAGTACTTC.